The source of this TCR beta chain is a study of T cell repertoires in cytomegalovirus infection. This clonotype appeared many times. CDR3 size: 14 residues. Per the germline V gene, CDR1 is LNHNV and CDR2 is YYDKDF (reference sequence). V was pared by 0 bases and J by 14 bases, with 11 bases of the junction left unmatched. In TCRdb, the reads were re-called with MiXCR into one record per CDR3 protein. Among about 80,000 distinct CDR3 sequences listed, 3.7% were seen once. This chain uses TRBV15 with TRBJ1-2; 8 bases align to TRBD1. The specimen was PBMCs. The source is a human donor in good health (CMV status not recorded). Some clones in this sample may be carry-over from other donors' samples. The CDR3 reads CATSRDPFRTGTTF. CDR3 DNA: TGTGCCACCAGCAGAGATCCCTTCCGGACAGGGACTACCTTC.